Presented here are 32 T cell receptor beta chains from one specimen sequenced in a study of T-cell reconstitution after alpha-beta-depleted transplantation in children. Preparation of the TCRbeta library was carried out with unique molecular identifiers. TCRdb reprocessed the PCR reads via MiXCR and lists one record per CDR3 protein. There are roughly 790,000 distinct CDR3 sequences in the sample; 15% to 20% occur only once, and around 5.3% lies in the top ten. Sequencing used PBMCs, mostly from graft donor cells, obtained 360 days after TCRalphabeta/CD19-depleted stem cell transplant. The receptors were sampled from a male patient younger than 18 who had a stem cell transplant for acute lymphoblastic leukemia, so the T cells may come from the graft donor.

The chain combines TRBV6-5 with TRBJ2-6, with a tentative D call TRBD2 (7 bases). The CDR3 covers 16 residues. V lost 2 bases and J lost 5, with 13 bases in between. CDR1 MNHEY and CDR2 SVGAGI come from the germline V gene. The CDR3 spells CASSYRGGGRANVLTF. CDR3 nucleotides: TGTGCCAGCAGTTACAGGGGGGGTGGTAGGGCCAACGTCCTGACTTTC.

The rearrangement joins TRBV7-9 to TRBJ1-4; D ambiguous. V was pared by 8 bases and J by 6 bases, with 13 bases between. Germline values: CDR1 SEHNR, CDR2 FQNEAQ (reference sequence). This CDR3 has 13 residues. The CDR3 sequence: CASAWLTDEKLFF. The DNA for the CDR3 is TGTGCCAGCGCCTGGCTTACGGATGAAAAACTGTTTTTT.

In its sample, this clonotype was seen many times. The V and J genes are TRBV29-1 and TRBJ2-7, with 9 bases fitting TRBD1. Germline V gives CDR1 SQVTM, CDR2 ANQGSEA. The CDR3 extends over 12 amino acids. Unmatched junction bases numbered 6, after V lost 6 bases and J lost 6 bases. The CDR3 bases are TGCAGCGTCTGGACAGGGGAGGTCGAGCAGTACTTC. As protein: CSVWTGEVEQYF.

This chain joins TRBV6-1 and TRBJ1-1; 8 nucleotides line up with TRBD1. CDR1 is MNHNS, CDR2 SASEGT, per germline. With 6 bases clipped from V and 4 bases from J, the junction kept 7 bases outside the gene matches. This CDR3 is built from 14 residues. CDR3 in amino acids: CASRDRVQGTEAFF. CDR3 nucleotide sequence: TGTGCCAGCAGGGACAGGGTACAGGGCACTGAAGCTTTCTTT.

This clonotype was observed a handful of times. The chain joins TRBV5-1 to TRBJ2-1; D may match TRBD1 or TRBD2 (5 bases each). CDR3 length equals 15 residues. Germline assignment: CDR1 SGHRS and CDR2 YFSETQ. Trimming cost V 2 bases and J 4 bases, with 13 bases left between them. The CDR3 DNA follows: TGCGCCAGCAGCTTCTACCGGGACCAGTACAATGAGCAGTTCTTC. Encoded protein: CASSFYRDQYNEQFF.

The V and J genes are TRBV18 and TRBJ1-1; weak D call: TRBD1 (5 bases). V was pared by 6 bases and J by 4 bases, with 18 bases between. CDR1 KGHSH and CDR2 LQKENI come from the germline V gene. The CDR3 contains 15 residues. The CDR3 bases are TGTGCCAGCTCCCATAGGACAACTCACGGCACTGAAGCTTTCTTT. Encoded protein: CASSHRTTHGTEAFF. Variable domain in full (rest from reference TRBV18 and TRBJ1-1): NAGVMQNPRHLVRRRGQEARLRCSPMKGHSHVYWYRQLPEEGLKFMVYLQKENIIDESGMPKERFSAEFPKEGPSILRIQQVVRGDSAAYFCASSHRTTHGTEAFFGQGTRLTVV.

The V and J genes are TRBV2 and TRBJ2-3; 9 positions agree with TRBD2. Trimming at V came to 3 bases and at J to 6 bases, leaving 7 bases not matched to a gene. CDR3 length equals 15 residues. Germline V gene sequence: CDR1 SNHLY, CDR2 FYNNEI. CDR3 bases: TGTGCCAGCAGTGATTGGCGGGAGGGGCCCGATACGCAGTATTTT. Encoded protein: CASSDWREGPDTQYF.

This clonotype was counted only a few times. The J gene is TRBJ2-1, the V gene TRBV14; the match to TRBD2 covers 8 bases. The germline V gene has CDR1 SGHDN and CDR2 FVKESK. This CDR3 is built from 17 residues. With V trimmed by 4 bases and J by 6 bases, 14 bases remained unmatched. The CDR3 spells CASSRPGLARNSNEQFF. The CDR3 DNA sequence: TGTGCCAGCAGCCGACCCGGACTAGCTCGTAATAGCAATGAGCAGTTCTTC.

This rearrangement joins TRBV7-9 to TRBJ2-4; TRBD2 aligns across 7 bases. CDR3 length: 14 amino acids. The V gene's germline CDR1 is SEHNR and CDR2 FQNEAQ (reference sequence). The J segment lost 10 bases and the V segment lost 1 base, leaving 7 bases of the junction unmatched. The CDR3 here is CASSLVQEREIQYF. In DNA, the CDR3 is TGTGCCAGCAGCTTAGTCCAAGAGCGGGAAATTCAGTACTTC.

The J gene is TRBJ2-7, the V gene TRBV7-9, with D unclear. The CDR3 consists of 15 residues. Germline values: CDR1 SEHNR, CDR2 FQNEAQ (reference sequence). Deletions cut 1 base from V and 2 bases from J, with 12 bases between. The CDR3 nucleotides are TGTGCCAGCAGCTTAGTGGAGACTGTTCCCTACGAGCAGTACTTC. Residues: CASSLVETVPYEQYF.

This chain connects TRBV27 to TRBJ2-7, with 9 bases that match TRBD1. The ends lost 3 bases at V and 7 bases at J; junction bases unmatched: 7. CDR3 length: 14 residues. CDR1 is MNHEY, CDR2 SMNVEV, per germline (reference sequence). The CDR3 reads CASSLWTGAGEQYF. The CDR3 bases are TGTGCCAGCAGTTTGTGGACAGGGGCGGGGGAGCAGTACTTC.

The chain combines TRBV7-9 with TRBJ2-2; 7 nucleotides align to TRBD1. The V and J ends lost 5 bases and 0 bases, in that order; junction bases with no gene match: 9. Germline assignment: CDR1 SEHNR and CDR2 FQNEAQ (reference sequence). The CDR3 sequence is 17 residues long. CDR3 nucleotide sequence: TGTGCCAGCAGCCCTCGACAGGGCCAAACGAACACCGGGGAGCTGTTTTTT. It specifies CASSPRQGQTNTGELFF. Full variable domain (remainder filled in from reference TRBV7-9 and TRBJ2-2): DTGVSQNPRHKITKRGQNVTFRCDPISEHNRLYWYRQTLGQGPEFLTYFQNEAQLEKSRLLSDRFSAERPKGSFSTLEIQRTEQGDSAMYLCASSPRQGQTNTGELFFGEGSRLTVL.

This clonotype showed up many times. The CDR3 sequence is CASSKRGRQSPYEQYF. Here the CDR3 DNA reads TGTGCCAGCAGCAAGCGCGGCAGGCAGAGCCCCTACGAGCAGTACTTC. The rearrangement joins TRBV7-9 to TRBJ2-7; no clear D. Germline V CDR1 and CDR2: SEHNR, FQNEAQ (reference sequence). Trimming removed 5 bases at V and 2 bases at J, with 19 bases between. The CDR3 is 16 amino acids.

This clonotype was counted only a few times. This rearrangement joins TRBV5-1 to TRBJ2-1; D remains ambiguous. Germline V gene lookup returns CDR1 SGHRS and CDR2 YFSETQ. With 3 bases removed from V and 0 bases from J, the gap between germline ends came to 10 bases. This CDR3 spans 15 amino acids. The CDR3, as DNA: TGCGCCAGCAGCTCCAGGACGTTCTCCTACAATGAGCAGTTCTTC. Protein sequence: CASSSRTFSYNEQFF.

V is TRBV24-1 and J is TRBJ2-1, with TRBD1 matching over 7 bases. V lost 4 bases and J lost 6; bases outside the gene matches: 11. The CDR3 totals 16 residues. Germline lookup yields CDR1 KGHDR and CDR2 SFDVKD. CDR3 sequence: CATSDKQGWELNEQFF. The DNA of the CDR3 is TGTGCCACCAGTGACAAACAGGGGTGGGAGCTCAATGAGCAGTTCTTC.

The rearrangement links TRBV12-5 to TRBJ2-7; 11 bases align to TRBD2. The V and J ends lost 6 bases and 4 bases, in that order; junction bases with no gene match: 2. Germline assignment: CDR1 LGHNT and CDR2 FRNRAP. This CDR3 has 13 residues. The CDR3 is CASGIAGGYEQYF. CDR3 coding DNA: TGTGCTAGTGGAATAGCGGGAGGGTACGAGCAGTACTTC.

This clonotype was counted at least ten times. V usage is TRBV5-5 and J usage is TRBJ1-4, with D uncertain. Trimming left V 4 bases short and J 7 bases short, with 14 bases between. CDR1 and CDR2 (germline): SGHKS, YYEKEE (reference sequence). The CDR3 contains 14 residues. The CDR3 protein is CASSLGPAGEKLFF. CDR3 nucleotides: TGTGCCAGCAGCCTCGGGCCGGCGGGTGAAAAACTGTTTTTT.

This clonotype occurred a few times. The chain combines TRBV20-1 with TRBJ2-1; the match to TRBD2 covers 13 bases. Germline V gene data show CDR1 as DFQATT and CDR2 as SNEGSKA (reference sequence). The CDR3 extends over 12 amino acids. The CDR3 nucleotides read TGCAGCCGACTAGCGGGAGGATTTGAGCAGTTCTTC. It yields the protein CSRLAGGFEQFF.

This chain uses TRBV10-1 with TRBJ2-1; TRBD1 might be the D (6 bases). CDR1 is WNHNN and CDR2 is SYGVQD in the germline V gene (reference sequence). There are 15 residues in the CDR3. V was clipped by 7 bases and J by 2 bases, with 15 bases between them. CDR3 amino acids: CASTPRTVTYNEQFF. CDR3 coding DNA: TGCGCCAGCACCCCGAGGACAGTTACCTACAATGAGCAGTTCTTC.

This clonotype was recorded a few times. This chain connects TRBV6-1 to TRBJ1-1; possibly TRBD1 for D (6 bases). The CDR3 is made up of 12 amino acids. Germline V CDR1 and CDR2: MNHNS, SASEGT. The germline V and J ends were trimmed by 5 bases and 7 bases, with 11 bases remaining between them. As DNA, the CDR3 is TGTGCCAGCAGTCCACAGGGATTTGAAGCTTTCTTT. Its translation is CASSPQGFEAFF.

This clonotype showed up many times. The CDR3 region is CASSHRQGVKEKLFF. CDR3 nucleotide sequence: TGTGCCAGCAGTCACCGACAGGGGGTAAAGGAAAAACTGTTTTTT. The gene calls are TRBV12-3 or TRBV12-4 and TRBJ1-4, with 9 bases aligning to TRBD1. The CDR3 spans 15 residues. V was pared by 5 bases and J by 8 bases, with 9 bases of the junction left unmatched.

A few counts support this clonotype. The gene calls are TRBV29-1 and TRBJ1-1; TRBD1 matches 7 bases. Losses at the gene ends were 4 bases for V and 8 bases for J; bases not matched to a gene: 7. Germline lookup yields CDR1 SQVTM and CDR2 ANQGSEA. This CDR3 contains 12 residues. CDR3 coding DNA: TGCAGCGTTGCCTCACAGGGGCGGGAAGCTTTCTTT. Translation gives CSVASQGREAFF.

This clonotype occurred a few times. This sequence joins TRBV7-2 and TRBJ2-3, with TRBD2 matching 11 bases. Germline V gene data show CDR1 as SGHTA and CDR2 as FQGNSA. Germline trimming cut 8 bases from V and 4 bases from J; bases unmatched to any gene: 11. The CDR3 consists of 16 residues. CDR3 in amino acids: CASELAGGPPSDTQYF. DNA for the CDR3: TGTGCCAGCGAGTTAGCGGGAGGGCCCCCCTCAGATACGCAGTATTTT.

The gene calls are TRBV20-1 and TRBJ2-5; 7 nucleotides align to TRBD2. This CDR3 contains 15 residues. CDR1 is DFQATT, CDR2 SNEGSKA, per germline (reference sequence). V dropped 5 bases and J dropped 9; count of bases not matched to a gene: 18. The CDR3 region is CSAPSGGGLPLAQYF. CDR3 nucleotides: TGCAGTGCTCCCTCTGGGGGGGGACTCCCACTTGCCCAGTACTTC.

The chain carries TRBV20-1 and TRBJ2-3, with D maybe TRBD2 (6 bases). With 2 bases removed from V and 4 bases from J, the gap between germline ends came to 7 bases. CDR1 is DFQATT and CDR2 is SNEGSKA in the germline V gene (reference sequence). This CDR3 region has 12 residues. The CDR3 bases are TGCAGTGCTAGAAGCGGGTCAGATACGCAGTATTTT. Amino acid sequence: CSARSGSDTQYF.

The gene calls are TRBV10-1 and TRBJ1-5; D not resolved. V was pared by 6 bases and J by 5 bases, with 8 bases between. From germline, CDR1 is WNHNN and CDR2 SYGVQD (reference sequence). This CDR3 is built from 12 residues. The CDR3 sequence is CASSEQDQPQHF. The CDR3 bases are TGCGCCAGCAGCGAGCAAGATCAGCCCCAGCATTTT.

The chain has TRBV5-1 and TRBJ1-5; TRBD1 is a possible D gene (5 bases). V was pared by 2 bases and J by 6 bases, with 15 bases between. The CDR3 covers 15 residues. From germline, CDR1 is SGHRS and CDR2 YFSETQ. The CDR3 here is CASSFSGKGSQPQHF. In DNA, the CDR3 is TGCGCCAGCAGCTTCTCAGGGAAGGGCAGTCAGCCCCAGCATTTT.

J is TRBJ2-1 and V is TRBV7-9; 8 bases map to TRBD2. This CDR3 is built from 16 residues. The germline CDR1 and CDR2 sequences are SEHNR and FQNEAQ (reference sequence). V was clipped by 0 bases and J by 8 bases; unmatched bases: 9. This CDR3 reads CASSLAGTRRVDEQFF. Written as DNA, the CDR3 is TGTGCCAGCAGCTTAGCGGGGACTAGACGGGTGGATGAGCAGTTCTTC.

This clonotype was seen at least ten times. The V call is TRBV5-1, the J call TRBJ2-5, with D perhaps given as TRBD1 or TRBD2 (5 bases each). V lost 0 bases to trimming and J lost 2 bases, with 8 bases between them. This CDR3 is built from 14 residues. Germline V gene data show CDR1 as SGHRS and CDR2 as YFSETQ. The CDR3 DNA sequence: TGCGCCAGCAGCTTGGTGGGGGATCAAGAGACCCAGTACTTC. Translating gives CASSLVGDQETQYF.

V and J are TRBV7-2 and TRBJ2-2; D might be TRBD2 (6 bases). V shed 5 bases and J shed 4 bases, with 11 bases lying between them. The CDR3 is made up of 14 amino acids. Germline V gene data show CDR1 as SGHTA and CDR2 as FQGNSA. This CDR3 reads CASSPSSVTGELFF. The CDR3 DNA reads TGTGCCAGCAGCCCCTCTAGCGTCACCGGGGAGCTGTTTTTT.

Remarks on this clonotype: An end of the junction differs from the germline gene, which may be a read error. This sequence joins TRBV9 and TRBJ2-5; 12 bases are shared with TRBD2. The germline CDR1 and CDR2 sequences are SGDLS and YYNGEE. There are 13 residues in the CDR3. Written as DNA, the CDR3 is TGTGCCAGCAGCGTAGGAACTAGCGGGAGGCGAATCTTC. This codes for CASSVGTSGRRIF. Combining the CDR3 with reference TRBV9 and TRBJ2-5 gives the whole variable domain DSGVTQTPKHLITATGQRVTLRCSPRSGDLSVYWYQQSLDQGLQFLIQYYNGEERAKGNILERFSAQQFPDLHSELNLSSLELGDSALYFCASSVGTSGRRIFGPGTRLLVL.

This clonotype appeared many times. This chain uses TRBV29-1 with TRBJ1-2, with D maybe TRBD1 (6 bases). The CDR3 is 11 residues long. The V end was cut by 7 bases, the J end by 4 bases, with 10 bases between. Germline CDR1 and CDR2: SQVTM and ANQGSEA. CDR3 bases: TGCAGCGGGGCAGGGGTCTATGGCTACACCTTC. This gives the protein CSGAGVYGYTF.